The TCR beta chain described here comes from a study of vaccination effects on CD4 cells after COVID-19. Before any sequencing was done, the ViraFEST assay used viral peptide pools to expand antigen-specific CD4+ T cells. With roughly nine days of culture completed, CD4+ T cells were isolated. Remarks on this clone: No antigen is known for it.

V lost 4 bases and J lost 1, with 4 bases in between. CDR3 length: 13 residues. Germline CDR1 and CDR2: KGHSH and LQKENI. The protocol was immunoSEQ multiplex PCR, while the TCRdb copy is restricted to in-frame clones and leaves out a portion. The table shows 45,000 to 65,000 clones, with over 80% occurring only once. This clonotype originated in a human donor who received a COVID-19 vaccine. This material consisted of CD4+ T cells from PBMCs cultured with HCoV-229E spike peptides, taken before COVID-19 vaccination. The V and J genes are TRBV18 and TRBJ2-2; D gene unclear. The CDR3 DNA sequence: TGTGCCAGCTCACTACGGAACACCGGGGAGCTGTTTTTT. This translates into CASSLRNTGELFF. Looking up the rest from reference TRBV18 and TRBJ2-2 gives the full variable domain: NAGVMQNPRHLVRRRGQEARLRCSPMKGHSHVYWYRQLPEEGLKFMVYLQKENIIDESGMPKERFSAEFPKEGPSILRIQQVVRGDSAAYFCASSLRNTGELFFGEGSRLTVL.